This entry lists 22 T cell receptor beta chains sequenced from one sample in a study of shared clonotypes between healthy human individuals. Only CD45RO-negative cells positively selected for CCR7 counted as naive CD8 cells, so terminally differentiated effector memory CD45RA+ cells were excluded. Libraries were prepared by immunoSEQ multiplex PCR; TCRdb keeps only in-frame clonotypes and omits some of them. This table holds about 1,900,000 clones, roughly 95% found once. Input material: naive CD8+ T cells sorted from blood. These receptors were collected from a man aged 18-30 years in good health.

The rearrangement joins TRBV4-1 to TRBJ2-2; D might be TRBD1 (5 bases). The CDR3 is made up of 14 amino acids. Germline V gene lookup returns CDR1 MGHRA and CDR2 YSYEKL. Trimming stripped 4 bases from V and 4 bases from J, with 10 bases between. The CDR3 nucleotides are TGCGCCAGCAGCCCCCGACAGACCACCGGGGAGCTGTTTTTT. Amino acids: CASSPRQTTGELFF.

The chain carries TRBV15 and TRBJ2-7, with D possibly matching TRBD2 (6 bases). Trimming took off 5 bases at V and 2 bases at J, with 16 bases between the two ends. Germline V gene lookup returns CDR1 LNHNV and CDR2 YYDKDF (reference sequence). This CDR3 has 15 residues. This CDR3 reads CATSPVAVSTYEQYF. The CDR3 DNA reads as TGTGCCACCAGCCCCGTAGCGGTATCCACCTACGAGCAGTACTTC.

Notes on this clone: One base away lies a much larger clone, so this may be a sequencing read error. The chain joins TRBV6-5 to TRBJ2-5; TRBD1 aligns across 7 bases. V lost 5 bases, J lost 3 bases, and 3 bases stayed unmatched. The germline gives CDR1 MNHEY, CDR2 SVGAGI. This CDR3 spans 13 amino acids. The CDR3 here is CASSHDREETQYF. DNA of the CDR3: TGTGCCAGCAGTCACGACAGGGAAGAGACCCAGTACTTC.

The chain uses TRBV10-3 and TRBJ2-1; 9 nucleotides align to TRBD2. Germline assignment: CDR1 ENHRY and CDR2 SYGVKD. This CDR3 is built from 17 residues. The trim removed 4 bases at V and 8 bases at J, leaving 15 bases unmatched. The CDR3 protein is CAISGKIIAGVVDEQFF. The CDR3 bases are TGTGCCATCAGTGGGAAAATAATAGCGGGAGTGGTCGATGAGCAGTTCTTC.

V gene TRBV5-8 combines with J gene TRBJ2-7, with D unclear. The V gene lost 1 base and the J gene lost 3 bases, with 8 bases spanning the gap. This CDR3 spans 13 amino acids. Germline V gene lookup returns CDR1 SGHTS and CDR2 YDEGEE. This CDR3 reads CASSLPSDYEQYF. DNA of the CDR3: TGTGCCAGCAGCTTGCCGTCCGACTACGAGCAGTACTTC.

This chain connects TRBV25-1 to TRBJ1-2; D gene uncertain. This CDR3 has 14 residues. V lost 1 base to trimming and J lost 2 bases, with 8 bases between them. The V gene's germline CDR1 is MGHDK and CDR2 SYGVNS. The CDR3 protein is CASSESAGNYGYTF. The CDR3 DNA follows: TGTGCCAGCAGTGAATCGGCGGGCAACTATGGCTACACCTTC.

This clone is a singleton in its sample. CDR3 residues: CASSFYLSGATYNEQFF. CDR3 DNA sequence: TGCGCCAGCAGTTTCTATCTTAGCGGGGCAACCTACAATGAGCAGTTCTTC. The rearrangement links TRBV5-1 to TRBJ2-1; 8 bases fit TRBD2. Losses at the gene ends were 5 bases for V and 2 bases for J; bases not matched to a gene: 12. CDR1 is SGHRS, CDR2 YFSETQ, per germline. This CDR3 is built from 17 residues.

CDR3 protein: CASSFGPTGAGEQYF. The CDR3 DNA sequence: TGTGCCAGCAGTTTTGGACCGACAGGGGCAGGGGAGCAGTACTTC. The gene calls are TRBV27 and TRBJ2-7, with 8 bases fitting TRBD1. Trimming at V came to 3 bases and at J to 7 bases, leaving 11 bases not matched to a gene. Germline V gives CDR1 MNHEY, CDR2 SMNVEV (reference sequence). The CDR3 is 15 amino acids.

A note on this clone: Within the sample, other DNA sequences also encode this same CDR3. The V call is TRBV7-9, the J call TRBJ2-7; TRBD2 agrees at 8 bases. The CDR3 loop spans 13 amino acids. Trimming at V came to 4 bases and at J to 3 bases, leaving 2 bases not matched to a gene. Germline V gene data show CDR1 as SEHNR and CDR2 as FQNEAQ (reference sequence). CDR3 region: CASSSGLDYEQYF. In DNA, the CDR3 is TGTGCCAGCAGCTCGGGACTAGACTACGAGCAGTACTTC.

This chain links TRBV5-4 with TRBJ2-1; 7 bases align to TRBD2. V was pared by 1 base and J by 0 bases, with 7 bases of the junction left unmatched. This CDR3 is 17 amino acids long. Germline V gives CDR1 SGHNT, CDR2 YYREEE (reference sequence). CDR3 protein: CASSLNPAGSSYNEQFF. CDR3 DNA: TGTGCCAGCAGCTTGAATCCAGCGGGAAGCTCCTACAATGAGCAGTTCTTC.

Here the CDR3 reads CASTFTGDPRFEAFF. CDR3 DNA sequence: TGCGCCAGCACCTTCACAGGGGACCCCCGGTTTGAAGCTTTCTTT. The chain recombines TRBV5-1 with TRBJ1-1; 7 nucleotides agree with TRBD1. CDR3 length equals 15 residues. Germline CDR1 reads SGHRS; CDR2 reads YFSETQ. Germline trimming cut 6 bases from V and 7 bases from J; bases unmatched to any gene: 15.

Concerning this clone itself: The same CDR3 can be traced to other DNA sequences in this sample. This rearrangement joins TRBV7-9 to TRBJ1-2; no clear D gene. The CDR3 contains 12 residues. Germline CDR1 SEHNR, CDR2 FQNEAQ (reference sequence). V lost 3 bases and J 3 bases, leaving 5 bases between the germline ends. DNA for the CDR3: TGTGCCAGCAGCTTTGGTGACTATGGCTACACCTTC. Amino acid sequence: CASSFGDYGYTF.

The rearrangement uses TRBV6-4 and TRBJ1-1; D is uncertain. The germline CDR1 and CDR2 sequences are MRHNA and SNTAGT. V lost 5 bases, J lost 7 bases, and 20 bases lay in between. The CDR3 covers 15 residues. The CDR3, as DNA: TGTGCCAGCAGTACCCCCAGTGGGCCGGAGAATGAAGCTTTCTTT. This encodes CASSTPSGPENEAFF.

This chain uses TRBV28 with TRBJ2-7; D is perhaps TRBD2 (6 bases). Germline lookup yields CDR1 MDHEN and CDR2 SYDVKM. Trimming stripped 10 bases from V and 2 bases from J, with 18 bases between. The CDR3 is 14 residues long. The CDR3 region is CATSGARTPYEQYF. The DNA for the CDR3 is TGTGCCACCTCGGGAGCGCGAACCCCCTACGAGCAGTACTTC.

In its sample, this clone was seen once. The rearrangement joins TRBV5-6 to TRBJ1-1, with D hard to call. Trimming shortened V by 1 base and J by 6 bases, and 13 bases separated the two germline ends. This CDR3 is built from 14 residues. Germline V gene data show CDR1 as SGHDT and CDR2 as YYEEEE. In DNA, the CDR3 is TGTGCCAGCAGCTTGAGCCCCTTGGACCCTGAAGCTTTCTTT. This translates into CASSLSPLDPEAFF.

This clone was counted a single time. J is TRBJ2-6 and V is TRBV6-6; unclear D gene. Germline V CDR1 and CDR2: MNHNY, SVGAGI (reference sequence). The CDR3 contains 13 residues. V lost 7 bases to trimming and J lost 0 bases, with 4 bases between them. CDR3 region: CASTSSGANVLTF. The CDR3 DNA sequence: TGTGCCAGCACCAGCTCTGGGGCCAACGTCCTGACTTTC.

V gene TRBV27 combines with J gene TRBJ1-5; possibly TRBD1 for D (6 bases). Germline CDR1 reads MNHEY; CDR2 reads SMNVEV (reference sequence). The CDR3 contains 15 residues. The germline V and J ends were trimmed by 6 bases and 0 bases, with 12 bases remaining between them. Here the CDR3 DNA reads TGTGCCAGCAGCAAGGACAGTGATAGCAATCAGCCCCAGCATTTT. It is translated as CASSKDSDSNQPQHF.

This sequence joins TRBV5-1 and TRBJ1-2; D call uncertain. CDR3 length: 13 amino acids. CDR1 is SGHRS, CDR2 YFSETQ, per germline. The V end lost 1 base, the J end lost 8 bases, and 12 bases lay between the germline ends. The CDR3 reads CASSLSGRPGYTF. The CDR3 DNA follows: TGCGCCAGCAGCTTGTCAGGACGACCCGGCTACACCTTC. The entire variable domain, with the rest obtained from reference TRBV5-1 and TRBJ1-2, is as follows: KAGVTQTPRYLIKTRGQQVTLSCSPISGHRSVSWYQQTPGQGLQFLFEYFSETQRNKGNFPGRFSGRQFSNSRSEMNVSTLELGDSALYLCASSLSGRPGYTFGSGTRLTVV.

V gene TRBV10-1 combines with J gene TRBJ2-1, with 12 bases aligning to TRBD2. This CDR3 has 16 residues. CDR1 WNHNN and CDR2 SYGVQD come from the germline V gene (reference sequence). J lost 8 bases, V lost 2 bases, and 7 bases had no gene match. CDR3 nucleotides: TGCGCCAGCAGTGAGCTAGCGGGAGGGCCTCGCGATGAGCAGTTCTTC. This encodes CASSELAGGPRDEQFF.

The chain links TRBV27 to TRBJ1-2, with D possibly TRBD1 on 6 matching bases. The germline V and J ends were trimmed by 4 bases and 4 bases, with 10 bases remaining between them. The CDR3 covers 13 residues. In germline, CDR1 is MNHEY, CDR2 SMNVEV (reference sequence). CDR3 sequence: CASSYIQGYGYTF. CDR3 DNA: TGTGCCAGCAGTTACATACAGGGCTATGGCTACACCTTC.

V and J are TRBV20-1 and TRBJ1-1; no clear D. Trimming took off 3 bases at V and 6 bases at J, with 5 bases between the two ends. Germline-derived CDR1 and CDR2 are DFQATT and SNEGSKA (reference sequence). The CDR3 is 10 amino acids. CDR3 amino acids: CSARAPEAFF. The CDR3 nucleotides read TGCAGTGCTAGGGCCCCTGAAGCTTTCTTT.

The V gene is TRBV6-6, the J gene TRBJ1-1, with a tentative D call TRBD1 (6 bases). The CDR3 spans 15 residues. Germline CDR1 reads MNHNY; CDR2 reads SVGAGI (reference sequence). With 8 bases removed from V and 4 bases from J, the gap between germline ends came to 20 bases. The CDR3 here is CASVNMWKGGTEAFF. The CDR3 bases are TGTGCCAGCGTTAATATGTGGAAAGGGGGCACTGAAGCTTTCTTT.